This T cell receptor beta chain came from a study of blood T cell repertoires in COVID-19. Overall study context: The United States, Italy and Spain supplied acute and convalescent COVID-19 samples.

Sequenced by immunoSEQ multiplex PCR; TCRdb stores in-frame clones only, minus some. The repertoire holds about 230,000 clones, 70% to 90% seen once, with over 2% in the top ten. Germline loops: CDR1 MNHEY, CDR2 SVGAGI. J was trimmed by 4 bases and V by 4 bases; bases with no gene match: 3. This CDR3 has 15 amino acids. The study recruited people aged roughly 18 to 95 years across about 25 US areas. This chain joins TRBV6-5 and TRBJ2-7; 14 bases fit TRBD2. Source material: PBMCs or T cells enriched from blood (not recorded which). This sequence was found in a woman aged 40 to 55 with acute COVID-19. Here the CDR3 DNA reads TGTGCCAGCAGTTCCTGGACTAGCGGGAGGTACGAGCAGTACGTC. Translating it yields CASSSWTSGRYEQYV.